A selection of T cell receptor beta chains follows, all from one sample in a study of cytomegalovirus exposure and HLA in healthy donors. Clones were sequenced by immunoSEQ multiplex PCR, and TCRdb holds only the in-frame ones, with some missing. The sample yields more than 100,000 clones, 75% to 85% seen once. Sequencing was done on a sample of PBMCs. These TCRs come from a man aged 35 to 55 in good health and CMV-seronegative. The CDR3 runs from the conserved cysteine through the conserved F or W. D genes are given only for firm matches. Not every row has a clone size; where given, it reads once, few, many or a size class.

len: 16; abundance: .; v_gene: TRBV5-1; d_gene: .; j_gene: TRBJ1-3; CDR3nt: TGCGCCAGCAGCTTGGGACAGCCTTTCTCTGGAAACACCATATATTTT; CDR3aa: CASSLGQPFSGNTIYF
len: 16; abundance: .; v_gene: TRBV27; d_gene: TRBD1; j_gene: TRBJ1-5; CDR3nt: TGTGCCAGCAGTTTAAGCGGGACAGGGGGTCATCAGCCCCAGCATTTT; CDR3aa: CASSLSGTGGHQPQHF
len: 18; abundance: .; v_gene: TRBV28; d_gene: .; j_gene: TRBJ2-7; CDR3nt: TGTGCCAGCAGCACTCGTTTCCATAAGGGGGCGCGGGACTACGAGCAGTACTTC; CDR3aa: CASSTRFHKGARDYEQYF
len: 14; abundance: .; v_gene: TRBV19; d_gene: .; j_gene: TRBJ2-1; CDR3nt: TGTGCCAGTAGTATAGTTGGCAGTTACAATGAGCAGTTCTTC; CDR3aa: CASSIVGSYNEQFF
len: 14; abundance: .; v_gene: TRBV5-1; d_gene: TRBD1; j_gene: TRBJ2-7; CDR3nt: TGCGCCAGCAGCTGGGGACAGGGGGGCGACGAGCAGTACTTC; CDR3aa: CASSWGQGGDEQYF
len: 14; abundance: few; v_gene: TRBV6-6; d_gene: TRBD1; j_gene: TRBJ1-1; CDR3nt: TGTGCCAGCAGTTCACCGGGACAGGGAGCTGAAGCTTTCTTT; CDR3aa: CASSSPGQGAEAFF
len: 14; abundance: .; v_gene: TRBV6-5; d_gene: TRBD1; j_gene: TRBJ1-2; CDR3nt: TGTGCCAGCAGGGAGACAGGGCTAGCCTATGGCTACACCTTC; CDR3aa: CASRETGLAYGYTF
len: 17; abundance: .; v_gene: TRBV14; d_gene: TRBD2; j_gene: TRBJ2-5; CDR3nt: TGTGCCAGCAGCCAAGCGAGGGTAGCGGGAGTTGGTGAGACCCAGTACTTC; CDR3aa: CASSQARVAGVGETQYF
len: 16; abundance: .; v_gene: TRBV28; d_gene: .; j_gene: TRBJ1-1; CDR3nt: TGTGCCAGCAGTTCGCCGACAGGCGGTAGGAACACTGAAGCTTTCTTT; CDR3aa: CASSSPTGGRNTEAFF
len: 12; abundance: .; v_gene: TRBV19; d_gene: .; j_gene: TRBJ1-2; CDR3nt: TGTGCCAGTAGTACCGACATCTATGGCTACACCTTC; CDR3aa: CASSTDIYGYTF
len: 14; abundance: .; v_gene: TRBV28; d_gene: TRBD1; j_gene: TRBJ1-2; CDR3nt: TGTGCCAGCAGTTTAGTAGGGGGCTCGTATGGCTACACCTTC; CDR3aa: CASSLVGGSYGYTF
len: 13; abundance: few; v_gene: TRBV4-1; d_gene: .; j_gene: TRBJ1-1; CDR3nt: TGCGCCAGCAGCCAAGATTTTTATCAGGAAGCTTTCTTT; CDR3aa: CASSQDFYQEAFF
len: 14; abundance: few; v_gene: TRBV6-6; d_gene: .; j_gene: TRBJ1-1; CDR3nt: TGTGCCAGCAGTTACGGGCAGCTGAACACTGAAGCTTTCTTT; CDR3aa: CASSYGQLNTEAFF
len: 17; abundance: .; v_gene: TRBV4-1; d_gene: .; j_gene: TRBJ1-5; CDR3nt: TGCGCCAGCAGCCAAGTGCAGGGGATTTCGAGCAATCAGCCCCAGCATTTT; CDR3aa: CASSQVQGISSNQPQHF
len: 15; abundance: .; v_gene: TRBV27; d_gene: TRBD1; j_gene: TRBJ2-7; CDR3nt: TGTGCCAGCAGACATACCGGGACAGGGGAATACGAGCAGTACTTC; CDR3aa: CASRHTGTGEYEQYF
len: 19; abundance: .; v_gene: TRBV9; d_gene: TRBD2; j_gene: TRBJ2-7; CDR3nt: TGTGCCAGCAGCGTAGGTCGTCTAGCGGGAGGGCCTAGGACCTACGAGCAGTACTTC; CDR3aa: CASSVGRLAGGPRTYEQYF
len: 14; abundance: .; v_gene: TRBV29-1; d_gene: TRBD1; j_gene: TRBJ2-3; CDR3nt: TGCAGCGTTGAAGGACAGGGGAGCACAGATACGCAGTATTTT; CDR3aa: CSVEGQGSTDTQYF
len: 15; abundance: .; v_gene: TRBV2; d_gene: TRBD2; j_gene: TRBJ2-1; CDR3nt: TGTGCCAGCACCCCCGAATTAGCGGGAGCCAATGAGCAGTTCTTC; CDR3aa: CASTPELAGANEQFF
len: 13; abundance: once; v_gene: TRBV27; d_gene: .; j_gene: TRBJ2-3; CDR3nt: TGTGCCACCAAGCAGGTGAACACAGATACGCAGTATTTT; CDR3aa: CATKQVNTDTQYF
len: 15; abundance: .; v_gene: TRBV5-1; d_gene: .; j_gene: TRBJ1-5; CDR3nt: TGCGCCAGCAGCTTGGCAGGGGCGCCCAATCAGCCCCAGCATTTT; CDR3aa: CASSLAGAPNQPQHF
len: 15; abundance: .; v_gene: TRBV30; d_gene: TRBD1; j_gene: TRBJ1-3; CDR3nt: TGTGCCTGGAGTCGGGACAGTTATTCGGGAAACACCATATATTTT; CDR3aa: CAWSRDSYSGNTIYF
len: 12; abundance: .; v_gene: TRBV7-9; d_gene: .; j_gene: TRBJ1-3; CDR3nt: TGTGCCAGCAGCTTCTCCGGAAACACCATATATTTT; CDR3aa: CASSFSGNTIYF
len: 15; abundance: .; v_gene: TRBV6-5; d_gene: .; j_gene: TRBJ1-3; CDR3nt: TGTGCCAGCAGTTACCAGGGAGGCTCTGGAAACACCATATATTTT; CDR3aa: CASSYQGGSGNTIYF
len: 15; abundance: .; v_gene: TRBV5-8; d_gene: .; j_gene: TRBJ1-5; CDR3nt: TGTGCCAGCAGCTTGTTTATAGGGGGGGCACAGCCCCAGCATTTT; CDR3aa: CASSLFIGGAQPQHF
len: 15; abundance: once; v_gene: TRBV7-8; d_gene: .; j_gene: TRBJ2-1; CDR3nt: TGTGCCAGCCTAACGGGGGGCGGGGGCTACAATGAGCAGTTCTTC; CDR3aa: CASLTGGGGYNEQFF
len: 12; abundance: .; v_gene: TRBV29-1; d_gene: TRBD1; j_gene: TRBJ1-4; CDR3nt: TGCAGCGCCTCGGGACAGAATGAAAAACTGTTTTTT; CDR3aa: CSASGQNEKLFF
len: 14; abundance: .; v_gene: TRBV28; d_gene: .; j_gene: TRBJ1-2; CDR3nt: TGTGCCAGCAGATCAGGGCAATTCTCTTATGGCTACACCTTC; CDR3aa: CASRSGQFSYGYTF
len: 14; abundance: once; v_gene: TRBV9; d_gene: .; j_gene: TRBJ2-1; CDR3nt: TGTGCCAGCAGCCCCCAGGTTTCACGCAATGAGCAGTTCTTC; CDR3aa: CASSPQVSRNEQFF
len: 14; abundance: .; v_gene: TRBV5-4; d_gene: .; j_gene: TRBJ1-2; CDR3nt: TGTGCCAGCAGCTTGGACGTCAGGGCGGGGGGCTACACCTTC; CDR3aa: CASSLDVRAGGYTF
len: 15; abundance: .; v_gene: TRBV19; d_gene: .; j_gene: TRBJ1-1; CDR3nt: TGTGCCAGTAGTATAGATGGGCGGGGGGACACTGAAGCTTTCTTT; CDR3aa: CASSIDGRGDTEAFF
len: 13; abundance: .; v_gene: TRBV30; d_gene: .; j_gene: TRBJ1-5; CDR3nt: TGTGCCTGGAGGGGGGGAGGTAATCAGCCCCAGCATTTT; CDR3aa: CAWRGGGNQPQHF
len: 16; abundance: once; v_gene: TRBV7-8; d_gene: TRBD1; j_gene: TRBJ1-6; CDR3nt: TGTGCCAGCAGCCCGCGGGACAGCTCCTATAATTCACCCCTCCACTTT; CDR3aa: CASSPRDSSYNSPLHF
len: 15; abundance: .; v_gene: TRBV9; d_gene: .; j_gene: TRBJ1-2; CDR3nt: TGTGCCAGCAGCGTGGACAGTCGATCCAACTATGGCTACACCTTC; CDR3aa: CASSVDSRSNYGYTF
len: 14; abundance: .; v_gene: TRBV2; d_gene: TRBD2; j_gene: TRBJ2-1; CDR3nt: TGTGCCAGCAGGCTGACTAGCGAATACAATGAGCAGTTCTTC; CDR3aa: CASRLTSEYNEQFF
len: 12; abundance: .; v_gene: TRBV7-8; d_gene: .; j_gene: TRBJ2-7; CDR3nt: TGTGCCAGCAGCTTAGCCAACTACGAGCAGTACTTC; CDR3aa: CASSLANYEQYF
len: 15; abundance: .; v_gene: TRBV6-1; d_gene: .; j_gene: TRBJ2-5; CDR3nt: TGTGCCAGCAGTGAATTAAGCGGAGGAAAAGAGACCCAGTACTTC; CDR3aa: CASSELSGGKETQYF
len: 14; abundance: .; v_gene: TRBV2; d_gene: .; j_gene: TRBJ2-1; CDR3nt: TGTGCCAGCATCCCCACAGGGCTGAGCAATGAGCAGTTCTTC; CDR3aa: CASIPTGLSNEQFF
len: 13; abundance: .; v_gene: TRBV6-1; d_gene: TRBD1; j_gene: TRBJ2-5; CDR3nt: TGTGCCAGCAGGACCGGGACAGAAGAGACCCAGTACTTC; CDR3aa: CASRTGTEETQYF
len: 14; abundance: .; v_gene: TRBV28; d_gene: TRBD1; j_gene: TRBJ1-4; CDR3nt: TGTGCCAGCAGTTCGGGACAGGAGAATGAAAAACTGTTTTTT; CDR3aa: CASSSGQENEKLFF
len: 20; abundance: .; v_gene: TRBV10-2; d_gene: TRBD1; j_gene: TRBJ1-5; CDR3nt: TGCGCCAGCAGTGAGTCGTCTGGGGACAGGGTTGTTTTCGGCAATCAGCCCCAGCATTTT; CDR3aa: CASSESSGDRVVFGNQPQHF
len: 14; abundance: .; v_gene: TRBV28; d_gene: TRBD2; j_gene: TRBJ2-1; CDR3nt: TGTGCCACCCACCCCGGCGGGAGTATGAATGAGCAGTTCTTC; CDR3aa: CATHPGGSMNEQFF
len: 13; abundance: .; v_gene: TRBV6-5; d_gene: .; j_gene: TRBJ2-3; CDR3nt: TGTGCCAGCAGTCGCGGGGTCTTAGATACGCAGTATTTT; CDR3aa: CASSRGVLDTQYF
len: 15; abundance: .; v_gene: TRBV19; d_gene: TRBD1; j_gene: TRBJ1-1; CDR3nt: TGTGCCAGTAGTTTGGACAGGCAAACCCAGGGGGAAGCTTTCTTT; CDR3aa: CASSLDRQTQGEAFF
len: 15; abundance: .; v_gene: TRBV28; d_gene: TRBD1; j_gene: TRBJ1-1; CDR3nt: TGTGCCAGCAGTCTGCCGGGACAGGGATATACTGAAGCTTTCTTT; CDR3aa: CASSLPGQGYTEAFF